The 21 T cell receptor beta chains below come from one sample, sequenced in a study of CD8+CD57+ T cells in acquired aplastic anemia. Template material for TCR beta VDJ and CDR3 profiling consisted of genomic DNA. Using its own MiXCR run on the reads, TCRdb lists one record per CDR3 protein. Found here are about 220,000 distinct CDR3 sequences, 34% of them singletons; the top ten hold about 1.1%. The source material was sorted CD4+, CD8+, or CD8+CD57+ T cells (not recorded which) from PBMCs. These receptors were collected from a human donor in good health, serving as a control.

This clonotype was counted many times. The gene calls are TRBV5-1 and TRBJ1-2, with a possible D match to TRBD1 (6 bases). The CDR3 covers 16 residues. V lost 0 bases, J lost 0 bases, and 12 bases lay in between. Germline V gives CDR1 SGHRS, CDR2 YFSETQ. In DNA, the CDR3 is TGCGCCAGCAGCTTGGGCCCAGGGGCGGCTAACTATGGCTACACCTTC. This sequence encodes CASSLGPGAANYGYTF.

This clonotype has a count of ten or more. CDR3 sequence reads: CASSQDVSEPNYGYTF. CDR3 sequence (DNA): TGTGCCAGCAGCCAAGATGTATCGGAACCTAACTATGGCTACACCTTC. V and J are TRBV4-2 and TRBJ1-2, with D hard to call. The CDR3 covers 16 residues. V was cut by 0 bases and J by 0 bases, with 11 bases left in between. The V gene's germline CDR1 is LGHNA and CDR2 YNFKEQ.

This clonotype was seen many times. This CDR3 is CASRLGQNTEAFF. CDR3 sequence (DNA): TGCGCCAGCAGGTTGGGACAGAACACTGAAGCTTTCTTT. The chain uses TRBV10-1 and TRBJ1-1; D possibly corresponds to TRBD1 (6 bases). This CDR3 has 13 residues. Between the trimmed V and J ends, which lost 6 bases and 1 base, there was a span of 9 bases. CDR1 is WNHNN and CDR2 is SYGVQD in the germline V gene (reference sequence).

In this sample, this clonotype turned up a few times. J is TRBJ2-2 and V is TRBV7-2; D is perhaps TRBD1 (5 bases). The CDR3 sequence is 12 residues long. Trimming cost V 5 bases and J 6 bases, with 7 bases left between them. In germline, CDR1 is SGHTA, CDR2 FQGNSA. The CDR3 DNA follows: TGTGCCAGCAGCCCCAGGGCCGGGGAGCTGTTTTTT. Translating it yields CASSPRAGELFF.

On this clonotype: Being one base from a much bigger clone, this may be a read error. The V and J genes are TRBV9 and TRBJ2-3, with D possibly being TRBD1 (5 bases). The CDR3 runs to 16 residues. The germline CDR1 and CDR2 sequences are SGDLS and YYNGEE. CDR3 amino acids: CASSPGGATSTGTQYF. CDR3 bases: TGTGCCAGCAGCCCTGGTGGAGCGACCAGCACAGGTACGCAGTATTTT.

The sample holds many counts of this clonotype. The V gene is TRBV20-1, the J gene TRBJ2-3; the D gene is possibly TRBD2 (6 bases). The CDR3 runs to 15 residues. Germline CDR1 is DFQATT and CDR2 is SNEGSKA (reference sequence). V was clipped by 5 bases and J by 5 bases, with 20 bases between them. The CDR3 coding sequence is TGCAGTGCTCACGGGACTCGTAACTTACAAGATACGCAGTATTTT. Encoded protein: CSAHGTRNLQDTQYF.

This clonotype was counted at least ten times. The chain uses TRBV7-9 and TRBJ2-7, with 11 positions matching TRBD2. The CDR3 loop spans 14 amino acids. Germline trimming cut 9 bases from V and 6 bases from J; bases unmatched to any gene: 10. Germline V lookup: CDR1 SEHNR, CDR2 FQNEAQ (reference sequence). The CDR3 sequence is CASSRTSGFGEQYF. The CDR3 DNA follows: TGTGCCAGTAGTCGGACTAGCGGGTTTGGCGAGCAGTACTTC.

The CDR3 protein is CATSDPGQGATEQYF. The CDR3 DNA reads TGTGCCACCAGTGATCCCGGACAGGGGGCGACAGAGCAGTACTTC. V is TRBV24-1 and J is TRBJ2-7; TRBD1 aligns across 11 bases. This CDR3 is 15 amino acids long. CDR1 is KGHDR and CDR2 is SFDVKD in the germline V gene. The V segment lost 3 bases and the J segment 7 bases; nucleotides outside the gene matches: 7.

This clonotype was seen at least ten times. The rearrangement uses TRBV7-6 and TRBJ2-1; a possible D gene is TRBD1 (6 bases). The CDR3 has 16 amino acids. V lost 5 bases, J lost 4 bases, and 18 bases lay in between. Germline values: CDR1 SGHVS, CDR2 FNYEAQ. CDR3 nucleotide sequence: TGTGCCAGCAGCGCACAGGGTTCTGTTGCTTACAATGAGCAGTTCTTC. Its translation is CASSAQGSVAYNEQFF.

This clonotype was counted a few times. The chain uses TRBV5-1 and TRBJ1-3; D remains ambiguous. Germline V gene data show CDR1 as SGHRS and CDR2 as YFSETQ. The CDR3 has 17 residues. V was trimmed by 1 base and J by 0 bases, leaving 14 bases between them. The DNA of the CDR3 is TGCGCCAGCAGCTTGACCGCCAGCGCAACCTCTGGAAACACCATATATTTT. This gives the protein CASSLTASATSGNTIYF.

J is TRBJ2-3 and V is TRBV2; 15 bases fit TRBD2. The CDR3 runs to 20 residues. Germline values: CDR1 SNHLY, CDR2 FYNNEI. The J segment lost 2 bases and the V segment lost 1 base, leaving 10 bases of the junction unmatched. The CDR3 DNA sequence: TGTGCCAGCAGTGAAGGAATCACCGGGACTAGCGGGGGGTACACAGATACGCAGTATTTT. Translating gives CASSEGITGTSGGYTDTQYF. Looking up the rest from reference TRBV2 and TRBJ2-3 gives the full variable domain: EPEVTQTPSHQVTQMGQEVILRCVPISNHLYFYWYRQILGQKVEFLVSFYNNEISEKSEIFDDQFSVERPDGSNFTLKIRSTKLEDSAMYFCASSEGITGTSGGYTDTQYFGPGTRLTVL.

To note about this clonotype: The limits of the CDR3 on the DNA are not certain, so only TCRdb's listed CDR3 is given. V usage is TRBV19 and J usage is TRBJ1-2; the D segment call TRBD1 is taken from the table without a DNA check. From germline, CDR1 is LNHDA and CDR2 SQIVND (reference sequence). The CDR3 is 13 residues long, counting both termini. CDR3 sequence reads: CASRSGVGSGNTF.

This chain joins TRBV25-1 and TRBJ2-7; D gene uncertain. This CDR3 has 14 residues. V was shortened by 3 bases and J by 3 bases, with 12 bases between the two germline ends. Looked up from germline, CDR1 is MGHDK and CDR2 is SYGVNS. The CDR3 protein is CASSDRTSGYEQYF. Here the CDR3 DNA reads TGTGCCAGCAGTGACCGGACCTCGGGCTACGAGCAGTACTTC.

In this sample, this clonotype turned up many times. The CDR3 reads CSVGNSGSSGEAFF. DNA for the CDR3: TGCAGCGTAGGCAATTCAGGGAGTTCTGGTGAAGCTTTCTTT. This sequence joins TRBV29-1 and TRBJ1-1; D possibly corresponds to TRBD1 (5 bases). CDR1 is SQVTM, CDR2 ANQGSEA, per germline. This CDR3 region has 14 residues. The V and J ends lost 6 bases and 7 bases respectively, with 21 bases between them.

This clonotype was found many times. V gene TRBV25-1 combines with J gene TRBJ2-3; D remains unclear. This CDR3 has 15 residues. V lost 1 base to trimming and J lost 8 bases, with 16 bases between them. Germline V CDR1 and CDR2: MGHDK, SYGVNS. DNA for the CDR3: TGTGCCAGCAGTGAATCCAGGACGGCCTGGGGTACGCAGTATTTT. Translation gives CASSESRTAWGTQYF. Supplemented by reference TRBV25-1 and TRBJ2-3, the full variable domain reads EADIYQTPRYLVIGTGKKITLECSQTMGHDKMYWYQQDPGMELHLIHYSYGVNSTEKGDLSSESTVSRIRTEHFPLTLESARPSHTSQYLCASSESRTAWGTQYFGPGTRLTVL.

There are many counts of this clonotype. The CDR3 loop reads CATQDLVDGYTF. The CDR3 DNA reads as TGTGCCACCCAAGATTTGGTCGATGGCTACACCTTC. The chain has TRBV24-1 and TRBJ1-2, with D unresolved. This CDR3 has 12 amino acids. V was shortened by 9 bases and J by 6 bases, with 13 bases between the two germline ends. CDR1 KGHDR and CDR2 SFDVKD come from the germline V gene.

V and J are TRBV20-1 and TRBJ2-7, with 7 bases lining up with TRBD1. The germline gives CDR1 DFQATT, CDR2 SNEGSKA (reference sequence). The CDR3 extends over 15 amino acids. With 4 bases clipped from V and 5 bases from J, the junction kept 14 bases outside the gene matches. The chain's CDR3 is CSANPLTGAGDEQYF. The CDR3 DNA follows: TGCAGTGCTAACCCCTTAACAGGGGCTGGGGACGAGCAGTACTTC.

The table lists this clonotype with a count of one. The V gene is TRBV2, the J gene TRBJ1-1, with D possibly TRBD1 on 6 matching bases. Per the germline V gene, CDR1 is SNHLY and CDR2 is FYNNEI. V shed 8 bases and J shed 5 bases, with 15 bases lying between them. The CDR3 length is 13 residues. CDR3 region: CASLGQGQTEAFF. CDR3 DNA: TGTGCCAGCTTAGGGCAGGGGCAGACTGAAGCTTTCTTT.

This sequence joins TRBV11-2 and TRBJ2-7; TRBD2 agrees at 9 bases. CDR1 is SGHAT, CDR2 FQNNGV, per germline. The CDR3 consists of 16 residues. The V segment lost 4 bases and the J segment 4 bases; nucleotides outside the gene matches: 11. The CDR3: CASSSPFSGRRYEQYF. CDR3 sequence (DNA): TGTGCCAGCAGCTCACCCTTTAGCGGGAGAAGGTACGAGCAGTACTTC.

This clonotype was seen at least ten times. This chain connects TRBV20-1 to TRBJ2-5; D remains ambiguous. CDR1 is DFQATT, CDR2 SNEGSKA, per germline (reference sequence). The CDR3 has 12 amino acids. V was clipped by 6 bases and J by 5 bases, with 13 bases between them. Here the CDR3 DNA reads TGCAGTGCCCACACGGATCGGGAGACCCAGTACTTC. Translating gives CSAHTDRETQYF.

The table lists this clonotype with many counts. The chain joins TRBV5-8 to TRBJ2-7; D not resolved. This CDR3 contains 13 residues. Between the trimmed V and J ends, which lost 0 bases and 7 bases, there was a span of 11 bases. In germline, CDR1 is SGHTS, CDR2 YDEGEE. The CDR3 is CASSLDRLREQYF. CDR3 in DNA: TGTGCCAGCAGCTTGGATAGGCTTCGTGAGCAGTACTTC.